Below, 2 T cell receptor beta chains from the same sample are listed, as sequenced in a study of cytomegalovirus exposure and HLA in healthy donors. The PCR contained 60 Vbeta and 13 Jbeta primers. Clones were sequenced by immunoSEQ multiplex PCR, and TCRdb holds only the in-frame ones, with some missing. The sample contains more than 150,000 clones, 75% to 85% of which appear only once. The sample consisted of PBMCs. These receptors all stem from a man between 18 and 29 years old in good health and CMV-seronegative.

The rearrangement uses TRBV30 and TRBJ2-1; TRBD2 is a possible D gene (6 bases). Germline CDR1 and CDR2: GTSNPN and SVGIG (reference sequence). With 4 bases removed from V and 8 bases from J, the gap between germline ends came to 12 bases. The CDR3 is 12 amino acids. CDR3: CAWIGLQDEQFF. CDR3 DNA: TGTGCCTGGATAGGACTACAGGATGAGCAGTTCTTC.

The chain uses TRBV5-1 and TRBJ2-3, with a possible D match to TRBD1 (6 bases). The CDR3 sequence is 13 residues long. Trimming pared 2 bases from V and 3 bases from J, leaving 7 bases between. Germline V lookup: CDR1 SGHRS, CDR2 YFSETQ. DNA for the CDR3: TGCGCCAGCAGCTTAAGGGGGACAGATACGCAGTATTTT. Protein product: CASSLRGTDTQYF.